These 27 T cell receptor beta chains came from one sample sequenced in a study of cytomegalovirus exposure and HLA in healthy donors. The study ran its PCR with 60 Vbeta and 13 Jbeta primers. Only in-frame clones appear in the TCRdb table, and some are missing; sequencing was by immunoSEQ multiplex PCR. Its listing shows about 120,000 clones. Sequenced input: PBMCs. The origin of the receptors is a woman between 35 and 50 years old in good health and CMV-seropositive.

This chain connects TRBV9 to TRBJ2-2; 13 bases align to TRBD2. Trimming cost V 5 bases and J 4 bases; bases outside gene matches: 5. The CDR3 spans 16 residues. Germline V gene lookup returns CDR1 SGDLS and CDR2 YYNGEE. The CDR3 nucleotides read TGTGCCAGCAGTAGGACTAGCGGGAGACTCACCGGGGAGCTGTTTTTT. Protein sequence: CASSRTSGRLTGELFF.

The chain recombines TRBV30 with TRBJ1-2; possibly TRBD1 for D (6 bases). V dropped 2 bases and J dropped 8 bases, with 15 bases sitting between them. Germline V gene data show CDR1 as GTSNPN and CDR2 as SVGIG (reference sequence). The CDR3 spans 13 residues. The CDR3 region has the DNA TGTGCCTGGAGTCCTCCTTACAGGGAAGGCTACACCTTC. Translated, it gives CAWSPPYREGYTF.

This chain joins TRBV18 and TRBJ2-1; TRBD2 matches 7 bases. This CDR3 comprises 15 residues. The ends lost 4 bases at V and 5 bases at J; junction bases unmatched: 8. Germline V lookup: CDR1 KGHSH, CDR2 LQKENI. The CDR3 DNA is TGTGCCAGCTCACGCGGGAGCCATGGGAACAATGAGCAGTTCTTC. Amino acids: CASSRGSHGNNEQFF. Filled out from reference TRBV18 and TRBJ2-1, the complete variable domain reads NAGVMQNPRHLVRRRGQEARLRCSPMKGHSHVYWYRQLPEEGLKFMVYLQKENIIDESGMPKERFSAEFPKEGPSILRIQQVVRGDSAAYFCASSRGSHGNNEQFFGPGTRLTVL.

This chain links TRBV4-1 with TRBJ2-1, with D perhaps matching TRBD2 (6 bases). The CDR3 runs to 17 residues. Looked up from germline, CDR1 is MGHRA and CDR2 is YSYEKL. Deletions cut 0 bases from V and 5 bases from J, with 17 bases between. CDR3 sequence reads: CASSQEVQREIHNEQFF. The CDR3 DNA is TGCGCCAGCAGCCAAGAAGTTCAACGGGAGATCCACAATGAGCAGTTCTTC.

CDR3 DNA: TGTGCCAGCAGCTTAGATGGAAGGGGATATGGCTACACCTTC. Translated: CASSLDGRGYGYTF. The V gene is TRBV11-3, the J gene TRBJ1-2; D perhaps matches TRBD1 (5 bases). The CDR3 has 14 amino acids. Trimming took 0 bases from V and 5 from J, leaving 10 bases between them. Germline loops: CDR1 SGHNT, CDR2 YENEEA.

The V and J genes are TRBV6-5 and TRBJ2-7, with 7 bases aligning to TRBD1. This CDR3 is built from 13 residues. Germline V CDR1 and CDR2: MNHEY, SVGAGI. With 6 bases clipped from V and 5 bases from J, the junction kept 7 bases outside the gene matches. The CDR3 sequence: CASSEGQAHEQYF. The DNA for the CDR3 is TGTGCCAGCAGCGAAGGACAGGCCCACGAGCAGTACTTC.

The J gene is TRBJ1-2, the V gene TRBV6-5; TRBD1 might be the D (5 bases). Trimming took off 8 bases at V and 4 bases at J, with 14 bases between the two ends. The CDR3 has 13 residues. CDR1 MNHEY and CDR2 SVGAGI come from the germline V gene. The CDR3 bases are TGTGCCAGCGCCCCAGGACAAAGCTATGGCTACACCTTC. Protein product: CASAPGQSYGYTF.

The CDR3 spells CASGFRYEQYF. CDR3 in DNA: TGTGCTAGTGGTTTCCGTTACGAGCAGTACTTC. The V and J genes are TRBV12-5 and TRBJ2-7; no firm D call. V gave up 3 bases and J gave up 4 bases, with 4 bases separating them. Germline loops: CDR1 LGHNT, CDR2 FRNRAP. This CDR3 has 11 amino acids.

The chain employs TRBV2 and TRBJ1-5; 10 bases align to TRBD1. This CDR3 is built from 15 residues. Germline lookup yields CDR1 SNHLY and CDR2 FYNNEI. With 5 bases clipped from V and 1 base from J, the junction kept 2 bases outside the gene matches. CDR3 sequence (DNA): TGTGCCAGCAGTTGGACAGGGGGAAGCAATCAGCCCCAGCATTTT. This gives the protein CASSWTGGSNQPQHF.

The V and J genes are TRBV5-6 and TRBJ2-7; the D gene is possibly TRBD1 (7 bases). The CDR3 is 15 residues long. Germline lookup yields CDR1 SGHDT and CDR2 YYEEEE. The V and J ends lost 4 bases and 1 base respectively, with 15 bases between them. For the CDR3, the DNA is TGTGCCAGCAGCCAGGCGGGACAGACTTCCTACGAGCAGTACTTC. This encodes CASSQAGQTSYEQYF. Complete variable domain (other parts from reference TRBV5-6 and TRBJ2-7): DAGVTQSPTHLIKTRGQQVTLRCSPKSGHDTVSWYQQALGQGPQFIFQYYEEEERQRGNFPDRFSGHQFPNYSSELNVNALLLGDSALYLCASSQAGQTSYEQYFGPGTRLTVT.

This chain joins TRBV18 and TRBJ1-4, with D uncertain. The CDR3 runs 12 residues. Per the germline V gene, CDR1 is KGHSH and CDR2 is LQKENI. The V end lost 4 bases, the J end lost 13 bases, and 13 bases lay between the germline ends. The CDR3 region is CASSRGREGLFF. The CDR3 DNA is TGTGCCAGCTCACGAGGCCGGGAGGGACTGTTTTTT. Full variable domain (outside the CDR3, taken from reference TRBV18 and TRBJ1-4): NAGVMQNPRHLVRRRGQEARLRCSPMKGHSHVYWYRQLPEEGLKFMVYLQKENIIDESGMPKERFSAEFPKEGPSILRIQQVVRGDSAAYFCASSRGREGLFFGSGTQLSVL.

V and J are TRBV19 and TRBJ2-3; 9 bases match TRBD1. The trim removed 5 bases at V and 6 bases at J, leaving 6 bases unmatched. The length of the CDR3 is 14 residues. Germline V gene sequence: CDR1 LNHDA, CDR2 SQIVND (reference sequence). CDR3: CASSPGQGYDTQYF. The CDR3 bases are TGTGCCAGTAGTCCTGGACAGGGGTACGATACGCAGTATTTT.

This chain joins TRBV19 and TRBJ2-7; maybe TRBD2 (5 bases). The CDR3 covers 13 residues. Germline CDR1 LNHDA, CDR2 SQIVND (reference sequence). V lost 5 bases and J 2 bases, leaving 10 bases between the germline ends. The CDR3 here is CASSVRGPYEQYF. DNA of the CDR3: TGTGCCAGTAGTGTGAGAGGGCCCTACGAGCAGTACTTC.

The chain has TRBV5-1 and TRBJ1-4, with TRBD1 matching 9 bases. V shed 3 bases, J shed 3 bases, and the junction held 9 bases outside the gene matches. Germline V gives CDR1 SGHRS, CDR2 YFSETQ. This CDR3 region has 17 residues. The CDR3 here is CASSSGTGIVANEKLFF. CDR3 coding DNA: TGCGCCAGCAGCTCCGGGACAGGGATAGTCGCTAATGAAAAACTGTTTTTT. Using reference TRBV5-1 and TRBJ1-4 for the parts outside the CDR3, the full variable domain is KAGVTQTPRYLIKTRGQQVTLSCSPISGHRSVSWYQQTPGQGLQFLFEYFSETQRNKGNFPGRFSGRQFSNSRSEMNVSTLELGDSALYLCASSSGTGIVANEKLFFGSGTQLSVL.

The chain employs TRBV19 and TRBJ2-1, with D perhaps TRBD2 (5 bases). The CDR3 spans 15 residues. Trimming pared 4 bases from V and 3 bases from J, leaving 13 bases between. Germline V CDR1 and CDR2: LNHDA, SQIVND (reference sequence). The CDR3 protein is CASSTTRSGYNEQFF. CDR3 bases: TGTGCCAGTAGTACCACTAGGAGCGGCTACAATGAGCAGTTCTTC.

This rearrangement joins TRBV30 to TRBJ2-3, with 9 positions matching TRBD2. The germline V gene has CDR1 GTSNPN and CDR2 SVGIG (reference sequence). The length of the CDR3 is 16 residues. Trimming removed 0 bases from V and 2 bases from J; junction bases left unmatched: 6. The CDR3 DNA is TGTGCCTGGAGTGTACCCCTAGCGGGATACACAGATACGCAGTATTTT. Protein: CAWSVPLAGYTDTQYF.

The CDR3 reads CASSELGGGNEQFF. CDR3 sequence (DNA): TGTGCCAGCAGTGAGTTGGGGGGTGGCAATGAGCAGTTCTTC. This chain links TRBV2 with TRBJ2-1, with D perhaps matching TRBD2 (6 bases). The CDR3 is made up of 14 amino acids. Trimming took 3 bases from V and 6 from J, leaving 12 bases between them. Germline values: CDR1 SNHLY, CDR2 FYNNEI.

V and J are TRBV27 and TRBJ2-1; D is uncertain. Germline V gene data show CDR1 as MNHEY and CDR2 as SMNVEV (reference sequence). Trimming shortened V by 7 bases and J by 0 bases, and 10 bases separated the two germline ends. The CDR3 has 14 residues. CDR3 bases: TGTGCCAGCACAACTTCGAGCTCCTACAATGAGCAGTTCTTC. This gives the protein CASTTSSSYNEQFF.

The chain is built from TRBV7-9 and TRBJ1-1, with D possibly being TRBD1 (6 bases). Germline assignment: CDR1 SEHNR and CDR2 FQNEAQ (reference sequence). CDR3 length: 12 amino acids. With 10 bases removed from V and 5 bases from J, the gap between germline ends came to 14 bases. The CDR3 protein is CATRKGGTEAFF. DNA for the CDR3: TGTGCCACCAGGAAGGGGGGGACTGAAGCTTTCTTT.

The gene calls are TRBV9 and TRBJ2-2; TRBD1 agrees at 11 bases. J lost 4 bases, V lost 4 bases, and 12 bases had no gene match. In germline, CDR1 is SGDLS, CDR2 YYNGEE. There are 18 residues in the CDR3. The CDR3 coding sequence is TGTGCCAGCAGCCACCCGGGACAGGGGGTGATGAGCACCGGGGAGCTGTTTTTT. Residues: CASSHPGQGVMSTGELFF.

The V call is TRBV9, the J call TRBJ2-1; possible D gene TRBD2, 6 bases. Between the trimmed V and J ends, which lost 2 bases and 9 bases, there was a span of 12 bases. Looked up from germline, CDR1 is SGDLS and CDR2 is YYNGEE. This CDR3 is built from 13 residues. The CDR3 coding sequence is TGTGCCAGCAGCGTTAGCGGTATCTCTGAGCAGTTCTTC. Translated: CASSVSGISEQFF.

J is TRBJ1-1 and V is TRBV29-1; weak D call: TRBD1 (5 bases). This CDR3 has 12 residues. The germline CDR1 and CDR2 sequences are SQVTM and ANQGSEA. V lost 2 bases and J 11 bases, leaving 15 bases between the germline ends. The CDR3 DNA follows: TGCAGCGTTGAATTTGGAGGGGAAGCTGCTTTCTTT. Residues: CSVEFGGEAAFF.

The V gene is TRBV10-3, the J gene TRBJ1-2; D gene ambiguous. CDR1 is ENHRY, CDR2 SYGVKD, per germline. The CDR3 runs 16 residues. V lost 6 bases and J lost 3, with 20 bases in between. In DNA, the CDR3 is TGTGCCATCAGCCCCCGTCAACGGGAGAAGGACTATGGCTACACCTTC. Translation: CAISPRQREKDYGYTF.

V usage is TRBV14 and J usage is TRBJ1-1; no clear D gene. The CDR3 is made up of 13 amino acids. CDR1 is SGHDN and CDR2 is FVKESK in the germline V gene. Trimming took 6 bases from V and 1 from J, leaving 9 bases between them. The CDR3 here is CASSSGGNTEAFF. The DNA of the CDR3 is TGTGCCAGCAGTTCCGGTGGGAACACTGAAGCTTTCTTT. The full variable domain, in which reference TRBV14 and TRBJ1-1 provide the parts outside the CDR3, is EAGVTQFPSHSVIEKGQTVTLRCDPISGHDNLYWYRRVMGKEIKFLLHFVKESKQDESGMPNNRFLAERTGGTYSTLKVQPAELEDSGVYFCASSSGGNTEAFFGQGTRLTVV.

The J gene is TRBJ2-7, the V gene TRBV30; D unresolved. Trimming removed 0 bases from V and 5 bases from J, with 8 bases in between. In germline, CDR1 is GTSNPN, CDR2 SVGIG (reference sequence). The CDR3 contains 12 residues. Written as DNA, the CDR3 is TGTGCCTGGAGTGTGCAGGCGAACGAGCAGTACTTC. Translating gives CAWSVQANEQYF.

The rearrangement links TRBV6-5 to TRBJ1-4; D is undetermined. The V gene's germline CDR1 is MNHEY and CDR2 SVGAGI. The length of the CDR3 is 14 residues. Deletions cut 4 bases from V and 5 bases from J, with 11 bases between. Here the CDR3 DNA reads TGTGCCAGCAGTTTGAGTCGAGGCAATGAAAAACTGTTTTTT. Protein product: CASSLSRGNEKLFF.

The rearrangement joins TRBV5-6 to TRBJ2-7, with D possibly TRBD2 on 6 matching bases. The CDR3 runs 14 residues. Trimming left V 1 base short and J 4 bases short, with 12 bases between. Germline values: CDR1 SGHDT, CDR2 YYEEEE. CDR3 sequence: CASSLTGERYEQYF. CDR3 nucleotide sequence: TGTGCCAGCAGCTTGACGGGAGAGAGGTACGAGCAGTACTTC.